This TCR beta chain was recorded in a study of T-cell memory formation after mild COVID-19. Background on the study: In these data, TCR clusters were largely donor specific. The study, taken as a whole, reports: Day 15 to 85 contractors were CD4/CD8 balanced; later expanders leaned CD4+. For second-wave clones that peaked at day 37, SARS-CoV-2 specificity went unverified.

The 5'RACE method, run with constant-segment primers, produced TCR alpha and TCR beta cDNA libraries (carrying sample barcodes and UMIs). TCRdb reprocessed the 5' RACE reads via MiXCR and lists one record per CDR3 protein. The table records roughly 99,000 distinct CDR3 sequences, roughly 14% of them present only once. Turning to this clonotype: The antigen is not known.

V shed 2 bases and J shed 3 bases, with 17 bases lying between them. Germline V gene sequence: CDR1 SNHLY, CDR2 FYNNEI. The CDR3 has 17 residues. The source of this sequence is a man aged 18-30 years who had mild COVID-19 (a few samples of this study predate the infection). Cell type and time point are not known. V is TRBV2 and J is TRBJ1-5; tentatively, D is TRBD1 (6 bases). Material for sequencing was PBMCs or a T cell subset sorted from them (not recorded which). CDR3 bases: TGTGCCAGCAGTGAAAGGGTCGCGACAGGTTACAATCAGCCCCAGCATTTT. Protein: CASSERVATGYNQPQHF.